Presented here are 25 T cell receptor delta chains from one specimen sequenced in a study of γδ T cells in repeated Plasmodium falciparum infection. TCRdb re-called clones from the multiplex PCR reads using CATT. There are 40,000 to 55,000 delta-chain clones in the sample; approximately 1.8% occur only once, and less than 30% lies in the top ten. Bulk repertoires came from Vgamma9/Vdelta2+ or Vdelta2-negative gammadelta T cells flow-sorted from PBMC. Sequenced material: gamma-delta T cells from blood. These receptors all stem from a pool of human donors (malaria-infected and uninfected, not separated).

This clone appeared a few times. This likely came from a read error, as a far larger clone is one base away. In the same sample, other DNA sequences code for this CDR3. The V segment is TRDV1, and no J call was made; whether TRDD3, the table's D call, matches the DNA was not checked. Per the germline V gene, CDR1 is TSWWSYY and CDR2 is QGS. The CDR3 runs to 22 residues. CDR3 protein: CALGGLPSRGDPESALTAQLFF. The CDR3 DNA reads TGTGCTCTTGGGGGACTTCCCTCCAGGGGGGACCCGGAATCAGCTTTGACAGCACAACTCTTCTTC.

This clone was picked up a small number of times. TCRdb pairs this DNA with a much larger clone's protein that differs at residue 14, likely a read error; the protein shown was translated from the DNA. This chain joins TRDV2 and TRDJ1; 9 bases line up with TRDD3. As TCRdb names no J gene, one was assigned here on the basis of a DNA match to germline. The CDR3 consists of 15 residues. CDR1 and CDR2 (germline): GEAIGNYY, EKD. Germline trimming cut 8 bases from V and 9 bases from J; bases unmatched to any gene: 18. The CDR3 sequence: CAFTELGEPSSQLIF. DNA for the CDR3: TGTGCCTTTACTGAACTGGGGGAGCCTTCTTCACAACTCATCTTT.

To note about this clone: The DNA is left out, because the CDR3 cannot be placed on it with certainty; the CDR3 is given as TCRdb lists it. The V gene is listed as TRAV29/DV5; no J gene was called; the DNA was not compared with TRDD3, the D call given in the table. CDR1 NSMFDY and CDR2 ISSIKDK come from the germline V gene. 29 amino acids form the CDR3, both terminal residues included. The CDR3 protein is CSVLLCSTSPFLRNSTGDPGLMYTDKLIF.

Notes on this clone: This likely traces to a read error, being one base from a far larger clone. The same CDR3 is also encoded by other DNA sequences in this sample. The rearrangement links TRDV1 to TRDJ1, with D perhaps being TRDD2 or TRDD3 (5 bases each). TCRdb carries no J gene annotation; the J gene was assigned here by matching the DNA with germline. CDR3 length: 16 residues. From germline, CDR1 is TSWWSYY and CDR2 QGS. The germline V and J ends were trimmed by 3 bases and 0 bases, with 14 bases remaining between them. The CDR3 here is CALGDSGLLYTDKLIF. CDR3 in DNA: TGTGCTCTTGGGGATTCTGGGCTCCTATACACCGATAAACTCATCTTT.

This clone was observed many times. It is likely a read error: a sequence one base away is far more abundant. The same CDR3 can be traced to other DNA sequences in this sample. This sequence joins TRDV3 and TRDJ1; 13 bases map to TRDD3. Because TCRdb records no J gene, it was assigned here through a match of the DNA to germline. CDR1 and CDR2 from the germline V gene are TVYSNPD and GDNSRS (reference sequence). This CDR3 region has 18 residues. DNA for the CDR3: TGTGCCTTTAGACTCCACTGGGGGATACGGGAGTACACCGACAAACTCATCTTT. It is translated as CAFRLHWGIREYTDKLIF.

This clone was seen at least ten times. V usage is TRDV2 and J usage is TRDJ1, with TRDD3 matching 9 bases. The J gene comes from matching the DNA to germline here; TCRdb lacks it. Germline CDR1 is GEAIGNYY and CDR2 is EKD. The CDR3 has 21 residues. Unmatched junction bases numbered 22, after V lost 2 bases and J lost 1 base. The CDR3 region has the DNA TGTGCCTGTGACAGGGGGGCCCTACTGGGGGACCCCGAGGTAGGCACCGATAAACTCATCTTT. The encoded protein is CACDRGALLGDPEVGTDKLIF.

This clone was recorded at least ten times. This DNA's translation differs at residue 11 from TCRdb's protein, which comes from a much larger clone; a read error is likely, and the protein shown is translated from the DNA. V gene TRDV1 combines with J gene TRDJ1, with 8 bases lining up with TRDD3. The J gene is absent in TCRdb and was assigned here via DNA matching to germline. The germline gives CDR1 TSWWSYY, CDR2 QGS. Trimming took 4 bases from V and 5 from J; bases not matched to a gene: 33. The length of the CDR3 is 23 residues. CDR3 region: CALGVPSIPFYSTGGRAQDKLIF. The CDR3 DNA reads TGTGCTCTTGGGGTTCCGTCTATTCCCTTCTACAGTACTGGGGGGCGAGCCCAGGATAAACTCATCTTT.

Worth noting for this clone: This DNA's translation and the protein TCRdb lists, from a much larger clone, do not match at residue 9, likely due to a read error; the protein shown is translated from the DNA. The genes are TRDV3 and TRDJ1, with 11 bases fitting TRDD3. No J gene was available from TCRdb, and it was assigned here by a germline match of the DNA. V trimming: 4 bases; J trimming: 8 bases; junction bases outside the gene matches: 12. Germline CDR1 TVYSNPD, CDR2 GDNSRS (reference sequence). The CDR3 is made up of 14 amino acids. CDR3 sequence reads: CASYYWGIWPKLIF. CDR3 DNA: TGTGCCTCCTATTACTGGGGGATATGGCCAAAACTCATCTTT.

A few counts support this clone. TCRdb attributes to this sequence the protein of a much larger clone, which differs from the DNA translation at residue 16; a read error is likely, and the protein displayed is translated from the DNA. The rearrangement links TRDV1 to TRDJ2; 8 nucleotides agree with TRDD3. No J segment appears in TCRdb, so it was assigned here by matching the sequence to germline. This CDR3 is 21 amino acids long. CDR1 and CDR2 from the germline V gene are TSWWSYY and QGS. The CDR3 region is CALGELGPSYWGPALAAQLFF. The CDR3 coding sequence is TGTGCTCTTGGGGAACTGGGCCCTTCGTACTGGGGGCCAGCTTTGGCAGCACAACTCTTCTTT.

This clone was counted only a few times. The TCRdb record carries a much larger clone's protein, which differs from this DNA's translation at residue 13; a read error is the likely cause, and the protein listed here is the DNA translation. This chain joins TRDV2 and TRDJ1, with 7 bases lining up with TRDD3. The J gene was missing in TCRdb and was found by matching the end of the DNA to germline. V shed 4 bases and J 3 bases; nucleotides not matched to a gene: 25. Germline-derived CDR1 and CDR2 are GEAIGNYY and EKD. CDR3 length: 20 residues. The CDR3 is CACEPMGIERVPMVADKLIF. CDR3 bases: TGTGCCTGTGAACCTATGGGGATAGAAAGGGTTCCAATGGTGGCCGATAAACTCATCTTT.

This clone has more than one count but fewer than ten. A far larger clone is one base from this, pointing to a likely read error. This sample includes further DNA sequences coding for the same CDR3. No call exists for the J gene, whereas the V gene is TRDV1; the DNA was not used to check the table's D call, TRDD3. This CDR3 region has 14 residues. Germline assignment: CDR1 TSWWSYY and CDR2 QGS. In DNA, the CDR3 is TGTGCTCTTGGGGAACTAGTTTATTCCGATAAACTCATCTTC. The encoded protein is CALGELVYSDKLIF.

Turning to this clone: The translation of this DNA and the TCRdb protein of a much larger clone differ at residue 3, probably owing to a read error; the protein shown here is translated from the DNA. CDR3 coding DNA: TGTGCTCCTGGGGAACACACGCCGAGTCTTCCTACGAGGGATACGCCTATCAAACTCATCTTT. Its protein product is CAPGEHTPSLPTRDTPIKLIF. The J gene is TRDJ1, the V gene TRDV1; D assignment may be TRDD2 or TRDD3 (8 bases each). No J segment appears in TCRdb, so it was assigned here by matching the sequence to germline. This CDR3 is built from 21 residues. CDR1 is TSWWSYY and CDR2 is QGS in the germline V gene.

This clone was counted only a few times. This likely stems from a read error, as it lies one base from a far larger clone. Other DNA sequences in this specimen translate into the identical CDR3. The chain employs TRDV1 and TRDJ1; 12 nucleotides align to TRDD3. In the absence of a J gene in TCRdb, the DNA was matched to germline to assign it here. The J segment lost 5 bases and the V segment lost 1 base, leaving 17 bases of the junction unmatched. Per germline, CDR1 TSWWSYY and CDR2 QGS. The CDR3 length is 20 residues. CDR3 DNA: TGTGCTCTTGGGGAACCATTGCCGACTCCAACTGGGGGATACCGTGATAAACTCATCTTT. Residues: CALGEPLPTPTGGYRDKLIF.

In this sample, this clone turned up a few times. The likely explanation is a read error, given a far larger clone one base away. Other nucleotide sequences in the sample specify the same CDR3. The DNA of the CDR3 is TGTGCCTTTAAAGAGCCTGGGGGCTACGATAAACTTATCTTT. It codes for CAFKEPGGYDKLIF. No J gene was called, and the V gene is TRDV3; the table gives TRDD3 as D, unverified against the DNA. The CDR3 runs to 14 residues. Germline-derived CDR1 and CDR2 are TVYSNPD and GDNSRS (reference sequence).

This clone was picked up many times. It differs at one base from a far larger clone, so likely a read error. Other DNA sequences in the sample encode the same CDR3. The chain has TRDV3 and TRDJ1; no firm D call. Trimming took 5 bases from V and 10 from J, leaving 23 bases between them. The germline V gene encodes CDR1 TVYSNPD and CDR2 GDNSRS (reference sequence). The CDR3 length is 13 residues. CDR3 region: CAKRGRIGDGLIF. The CDR3 DNA follows: TGTGCCAAACGAGGGAGGATTGGTGATGGACTCATCTTT.

Turning to this clone: The protein given by TCRdb reflects a much larger clone and differs at residue 5 from this DNA's translation, likely from a read error; the protein shown is the DNA's translation. The chain couples TRDV3 to TRDJ1, with D possibly matching TRDD2 (5 bases). Since TCRdb gives no J gene, matching the DNA to germline was used here to assign it. V shed 1 base and J shed 0 bases, with 9 bases lying between them. CDR3 size: 13 residues. Germline loops: CDR1 TVYSNPD, CDR2 GDNSRS (reference sequence). The CDR3 DNA is TGTGCCTTTAAGTTTTCCTACACCGATAAACTCATCTTT. Protein: CAFKFSYTDKLIF.

In its sample, this clone was seen a few times. This DNA's translation differs at residue 7 from TCRdb's protein, which comes from a much larger clone; a read error is likely, and the protein shown is translated from the DNA. The chain combines TRDV1 with TRDJ1, with no clear D. The J gene was missing in TCRdb and was found by matching the end of the DNA to germline. The CDR3 is 20 amino acids. V gave up 1 base and J gave up 4 bases, with 28 bases separating them. CDR1 TSWWSYY and CDR2 QGS come from the germline V gene. CDR3 loop: CALGEQRPCGRGLWNDKLIF. For the CDR3, the DNA is TGTGCTCTTGGGGAACAACGGCCGTGTGGGAGGGGCCTATGGAACGATAAACTCATCTTT.

This clone was recorded a few times. This probably arose from a read error, given a far larger clone one base away. Within the sample, other DNA sequences also encode this same CDR3. This chain links TRDV3 with TRDJ1; maybe TRDD3 (6 bases). TCRdb supplies no J gene; here it was assigned by aligning the nucleotide sequence to germline. Trimming stripped 1 base from V and 2 bases from J, with 20 bases between. Per germline, CDR1 TVYSNPD and CDR2 GDNSRS (reference sequence). The CDR3 has 16 residues. CDR3 bases: TGTGCCTTTAAATACTGGGTCTTTTTTTCGACCGATAAACTCATCTTT. Translation gives CAFKYWVFFSTDKLIF.

This clone was detected many times. The chain combines TRDV1 with TRDJ1; 10 nucleotides match TRDD3. The J gene, missing from TCRdb, was assigned here through DNA to germline matching. CDR3 length: 19 amino acids. V lost 5 bases and J lost 0; bases outside the gene matches: 15. Per the germline V gene, CDR1 is TSWWSYY and CDR2 is QGS. The CDR3 loop is CALGTLYWGMRSYTDKLIF. The CDR3 DNA sequence: TGTGCTCTTGGGACCTTATACTGGGGGATGAGGTCTTACACCGATAAACTCATCTTT.

The sample holds many counts of this clone. The TCRdb protein, from a much larger clone, departs from this DNA's translation at residue 4, likely by read error; the protein shown derives from the DNA. CDR3 region: CALTSFLPAGGLDKLIF. CDR3 nucleotide sequence: TGTGCCTTAACTTCCTTCCTGCCGGCTGGGGGCCTCGATAAACTCATCTTT. The chain carries TRDV3 and TRDJ1, with D perhaps assigned TRDD2 or TRDD3 (7 bases each). No J gene is reported in TCRdb; it was inferred here by comparing the DNA with germline. The V gene lost 3 bases and the J gene lost 4 bases, with 27 bases spanning the gap. Germline CDR1 and CDR2: TVYSNPD and GDNSRS (reference sequence). The CDR3 covers 17 residues.

This clone was recorded at least ten times. TCRdb shows a much larger clone's protein in place of this DNA's translation, and the two differ at residue 18, likely through a read error; the protein shown is translated from the DNA. V usage is TRDV3 and J usage is TRDJ1; 11 positions agree with TRDD3. No J gene is reported in TCRdb; it was inferred here by comparing the DNA with germline. Germline values: CDR1 TVYSNPD, CDR2 GDNSRS (reference sequence). The CDR3 has 21 amino acids. The CDR3 DNA sequence: TGTGCCTTTACCTACCCCTCCTACTGGGGGATAGCATCCTTGTACACCGATAGACTCATCTTT. Encoded protein: CAFTYPSYWGIASLYTDRLIF.

This clone was seen a few times. The amino acid sequence in TCRdb belongs to a much larger clone and departs from this DNA's translation at residue 16, likely a sequencing read error; the sequence shown is translated from the DNA. The gene calls are TRDV1 and TRDJ1, with 7 bases aligning to TRDD3. The J gene, missing from TCRdb, was assigned here through DNA to germline matching. This CDR3 comprises 22 residues. Germline CDR1 TSWWSYY, CDR2 QGS. Unmatched junction bases numbered 29, after V lost 2 bases and J lost 5 bases. CDR3 nucleotides: TGTGCTCTTGGGGAAGTTATTGTCGGCCCTACCTGGGGGTTACGAGGATCGGATAAACTCATCTTT. This translates into CALGEVIVGPTWGLRGSDKLIF.

This clone has just a few counts. TCRdb has a much larger clone's protein, which differs at residue 12 from the translation of this DNA, likely because of a read error; what is shown is the protein translated from the DNA. The chain carries TRDV1 and TRDJ1, with unresolved D. Since TCRdb gives no J gene, matching the DNA to germline was used here to assign it. The V and J ends lost 1 base and 0 bases respectively, with 15 bases between them. The CDR3 consists of 17 residues. Germline V CDR1 and CDR2: TSWWSYY, QGS. The CDR3 region is CALGEPIKRRYTDKLIF. For the CDR3, the DNA is TGTGCTCTTGGGGAACCTATAAAACGCCGTTACACCGATAAACTCATCTTT.

As to this clone: TCRdb shows a much larger clone's protein in place of this DNA's translation, and the two differ at residue 6, likely through a read error; the protein shown is translated from the DNA. V gene TRDV3 combines with J gene TRDJ1; 7 bases fit TRDD2. The J gene was not available in TCRdb and was assigned here by matching the DNA to germline segments. Germline lookup yields CDR1 TVYSNPD and CDR2 GDNSRS (reference sequence). The CDR3 totals 13 residues. CDR3 amino acids: CALPLALTDKLIF. The CDR3 region has the DNA TGCGCCCTTCCTCTTGCTCTAACCGATAAACTCATCTTT.

This clone was counted ten times or more. A single base is all that separates this from a far larger clone, so a read error is likely. Within the sample, other DNA sequences also encode this same CDR3. V is TRDV2 and J is TRDJ1; a possible D gene is TRDD3 (6 bases). Germline lookup yields CDR1 GEAIGNYY and CDR2 EKD. This CDR3 has 16 amino acids. Between the trimmed V and J ends, which lost 1 base and 5 bases, there was a span of 19 bases. For the CDR3, the DNA is TGTGCCTGTGACACGGGGATTTATAGGATCACTGATAAACTCATCTTT. This codes for CACDTGIYRITDKLIF.